Listed below are T cell receptor beta chains from one sample, sequenced in a study of chronic HIV infection and antiretroviral therapy. TCRdb analysed the 5' RACE reads with MiXCR anew, one entry per CDR3 protein. This repertoire shows 45,000 to 55,000 distinct CDR3 sequences, approximately 19% found once; its top ten account for approximately 2.8%. The sequenced sample was peripheral blood. All receptors come from an adult who had HIV and had not received antiretroviral therapy, or was an uninfected healthy control (not recorded which). CDR3s include the opening cysteine and the closing phenylalanine or tryptophan. The D gene is left open where the match is weak. A clone size is listed for some rows: how often the clone was seen (once, few, many), or a class if it is expanded.

D gene | J gene | clone size | V gene | CDR3 length | CDR3 DNA | CDR3 protein
TRBD2 | TRBJ2-7 | NA | TRBV28 | 14 | TGTGCCAGCAGTTTTCTAGCGGGTGGGGGCAAGCAGTACTTC | CASSFLAGGGKQYF
NA | TRBJ1-4 | few | TRBV12-3/TRBV12-4 | 15 | TGTGCCAGCAGTTACGAGAGGGCTGGTAATGAAAAACTGTTTTTT | CASSYERAGNEKLFF
NA | TRBJ2-7 | few | TRBV7-9 | 14 | TGTGCCAGCAGCCACGAAGTAGGTCTCTACGAGCAGTACTTC | CASSHEVGLYEQYF
NA | TRBJ2-7 | NA | TRBV27 | 12 | TGTGCCAGCTCCTTGGGCTGCTACGAGCAGTACTTC | CASSLGCYEQYF
NA | TRBJ1-6 | NA | TRBV2 | 13 | TGTGCCAGCAGTCCCGGACCGAGAATACCCCTCCACTTT | CASSPGPRIPLHF
NA | TRBJ1-2 | NA | TRBV20-1 | 13 | TGCAGTGCCCGGGGGGTCTTGAACTATGGCTACACCTTC | CSARGVLNYGYTF
NA | TRBJ2-3 | few | TRBV4-1 | 15 | TGCGCCAGCAGCCAAGCTCCGGGCACGGGCGATACGCAGTATTTT | CASSQAPGTGDTQYF
NA | TRBJ1-2 | few | TRBV12-3/TRBV12-4 | 15 | TGTGCCAGCAGTTTTGACAGTAGGAGCTTCTATGGCTACACCTTC | CASSFDSRSFYGYTF
TRBD2 | TRBJ2-1 | NA | TRBV7-9 | 15 | TGTGCCAGCATCCACCCGCGGGGGGAAAACAATGAGCAGTTCTTC | CASIHPRGENNEQFF
NA | TRBJ1-1 | many | TRBV12-3/TRBV12-4 | 12 | TGTGCCAGCAGCCATGCCGGGAAAGAAGCTTTCTTT | CASSHAGKEAFF
NA | TRBJ2-5 | NA | TRBV6-2/TRBV6-3 | 15 | TGTGCCAGCAGCCCCATTCGGAGGAGTGAAGAGACCCAGTACTTC | CASSPIRRSEETQYF
NA | TRBJ1-5 | few | TRBV20-1 | 13 | TGCAGTGCTAGAGAAGGGACGTCTCAGCCCCAGCATTTT | CSAREGTSQPQHF
TRBD2 | TRBJ2-7 | few | TRBV29-1 | 14 | TGCAGCGTTGAAGATCGCGGGAGGGTGCACGAGCAGTACTTC | CSVEDRGRVHEQYF
NA | TRBJ1-2 | NA | TRBV29-1 | 14 | TGCAGCGTGGCGGGACAATCTTCTAACTATGGCTACACCTTC | CSVAGQSSNYGYTF
NA | TRBJ1-1 | few | TRBV9 | 14 | TGTGCCAGCAGCGTATATACCGAGAACACTGAAGCTTTCTTT | CASSVYTENTEAFF
NA | TRBJ1-5 | many | TRBV30 | 14 | TGTGCCTGGTCTGGAGGGGGACGGAATCAGCCCCAGCATTTT | CAWSGGGRNQPQHF
NA | TRBJ2-1 | few | TRBV10-3 | 12 | TGTGCCATCAGTCCCCTGGCGCGTGGGCAGTTCTTC | CAISPLARGQFF
NA | TRBJ1-1 | few | TRBV28 | 13 | TGTGCCAGCCCGACAAGGGTGAACACTGAAGCTTTCTTT | CASPTRVNTEAFF
NA | TRBJ1-2 | NA | TRBV14 | 17 | TGTGCCAGCAGCCGCTTCGTTTCATCCCCCAGCAACTATGGCTACACCTTC | CASSRFVSSPSNYGYTF
NA | TRBJ2-2 | NA | TRBV7-8 | 14 | TGTGCCAGCAGCTCGACCAGGGGGGCCGGGGAGCTGTTTTTT | CASSSTRGAGELFF